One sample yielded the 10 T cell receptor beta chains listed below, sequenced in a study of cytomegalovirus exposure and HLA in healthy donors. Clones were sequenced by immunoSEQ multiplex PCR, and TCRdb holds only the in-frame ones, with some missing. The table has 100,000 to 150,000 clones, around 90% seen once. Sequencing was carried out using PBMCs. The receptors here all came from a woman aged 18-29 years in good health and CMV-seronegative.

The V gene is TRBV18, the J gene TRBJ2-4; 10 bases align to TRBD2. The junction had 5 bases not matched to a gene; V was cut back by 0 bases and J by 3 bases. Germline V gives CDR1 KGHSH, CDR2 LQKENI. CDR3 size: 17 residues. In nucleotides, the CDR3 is TGTGCCAGCTCACCACCCCTAGCGGGAGCTGGCAAAAACATTCAGTACTTC. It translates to CASSPPLAGAGKNIQYF.

This CDR3 is CASSYGRVTVYEQYF. In DNA, the CDR3 is TGTGCCAGCAGTTACGGGCGGGTAACCGTGTACGAGCAGTACTTC. J is TRBJ2-7 and V is TRBV6-6; TRBD2 is a possible D gene (5 bases). Between the trimmed V and J ends, which lost 2 bases and 4 bases, there was a span of 15 bases. Germline loops: CDR1 MNHNY, CDR2 SVGAGI (reference sequence). The CDR3 covers 15 residues.

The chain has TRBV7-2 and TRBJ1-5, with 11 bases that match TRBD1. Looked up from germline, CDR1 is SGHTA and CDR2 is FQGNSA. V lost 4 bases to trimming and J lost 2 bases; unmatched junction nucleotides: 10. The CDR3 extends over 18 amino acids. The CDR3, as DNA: TGTGCCAGCAGCTCCGGGACAGGGGGATCTTACGGCAATCAGCCCCAGCATTTT. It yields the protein CASSSGTGGSYGNQPQHF. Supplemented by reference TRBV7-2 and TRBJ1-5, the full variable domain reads GAGVSQSPSNKVTEKGKDVELRCDPISGHTALYWYRQSLGQGLEFLIYFQGNSAPDKSGLPSDRFSAERTGGSVSTLTIQRTQQEDSAVYLCASSSGTGGSYGNQPQHFGDGTRLSIL.

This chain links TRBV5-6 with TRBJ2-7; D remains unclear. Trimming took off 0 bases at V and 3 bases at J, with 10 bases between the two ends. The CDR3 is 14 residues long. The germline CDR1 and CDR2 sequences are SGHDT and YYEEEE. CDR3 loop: CASSLGLTDYEQYF. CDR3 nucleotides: TGTGCCAGCAGCTTGGGCCTTACAGACTACGAGCAGTACTTC.

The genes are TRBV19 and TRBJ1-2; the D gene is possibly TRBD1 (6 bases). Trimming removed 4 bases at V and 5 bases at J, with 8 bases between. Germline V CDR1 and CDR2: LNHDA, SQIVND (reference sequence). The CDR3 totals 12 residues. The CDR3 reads CASSKQGYGYTF. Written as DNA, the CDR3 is TGTGCCAGTAGTAAACAGGGATATGGCTACACCTTC.

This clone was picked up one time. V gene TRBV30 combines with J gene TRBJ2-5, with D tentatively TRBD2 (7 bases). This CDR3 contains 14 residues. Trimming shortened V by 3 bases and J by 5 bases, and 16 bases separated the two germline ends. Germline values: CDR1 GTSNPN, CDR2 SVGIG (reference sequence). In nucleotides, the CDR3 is TGTGCCTGGAGATCCCCGTGGGGGGGCGAGACCCAGTACTTC. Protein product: CAWRSPWGGETQYF.

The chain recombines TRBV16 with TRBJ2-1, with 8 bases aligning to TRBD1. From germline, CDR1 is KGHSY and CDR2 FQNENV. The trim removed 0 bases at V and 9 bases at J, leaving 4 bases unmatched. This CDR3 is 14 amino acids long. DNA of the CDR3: TGTGCCAGCAGCCAATCCTCAGGGACAGGTGAGCAGTTCTTC. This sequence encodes CASSQSSGTGEQFF.

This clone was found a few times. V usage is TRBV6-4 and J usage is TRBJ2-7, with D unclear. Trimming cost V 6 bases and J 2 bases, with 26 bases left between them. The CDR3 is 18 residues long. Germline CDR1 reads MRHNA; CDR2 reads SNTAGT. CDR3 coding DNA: TGTGCCAGCAGAGCCAGTGGAGCAGCAGCTCTACCTCCCTACGAGCAGTACTTC. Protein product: CASRASGAAALPPYEQYF.

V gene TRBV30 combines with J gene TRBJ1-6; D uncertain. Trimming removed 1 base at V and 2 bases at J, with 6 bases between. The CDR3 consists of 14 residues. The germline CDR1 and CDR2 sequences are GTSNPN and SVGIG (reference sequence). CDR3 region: CAWSEEPYNSPLHF. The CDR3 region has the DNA TGTGCCTGGAGTGAGGAGCCCTATAATTCACCCCTCCACTTT.

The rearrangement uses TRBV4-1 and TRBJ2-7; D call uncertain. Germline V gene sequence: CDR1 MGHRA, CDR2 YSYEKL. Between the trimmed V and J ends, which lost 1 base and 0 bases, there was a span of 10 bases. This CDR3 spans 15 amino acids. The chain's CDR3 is CASSQGERFSYEQYF. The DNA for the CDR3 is TGCGCCAGCAGCCAAGGTGAGAGATTCTCCTACGAGCAGTACTTC.